This is a list of T cell receptor beta chains from one sample in a study of blood T cell repertoires in COVID-19. Sequenced by immunoSEQ multiplex PCR; TCRdb stores in-frame clones only, minus some. The sample yields around 160,000 clones, roughly 80% seen once. The source material was PBMCs or T cells enriched from blood (not recorded which). The receptors stem from a man aged 50-59 years who had recovered from COVID-19. The CDR3 runs from the conserved cysteine through the conserved F or W. The order of the fields is J gene, D gene, clone size, V gene, CDR3 protein, CDR3 DNA. A D gene is named only where the DNA matches it firmly. Size is omitted from some rows. Given values are once, few, many or a class for expanded clones.

j_call: TRBJ2-1
d_call: NA
clone_size: NA
v_call: TRBV2
cdr3_aa: CASSRQAQYNEQFF
cdr3_nt: TGTGCCAGCAGCCGACAAGCCCAGTACAATGAGCAGTTCTTC

j_call: TRBJ1-5
d_call: NA
clone_size: NA
v_call: TRBV29-1
cdr3_aa: CSVEGDNQPQHF
cdr3_nt: TGCAGCGTTGAGGGCGACAATCAGCCCCAGCATTTT

j_call: TRBJ1-2
d_call: NA
clone_size: NA
v_call: TRBV10-3
cdr3_aa: CAITQGYGYTF
cdr3_nt: TGTGCCATTACGCAGGGTTATGGCTACACCTTC

j_call: TRBJ2-1
d_call: TRBD2
clone_size: NA
v_call: TRBV28
cdr3_aa: CASSLGGSGNEQFF
cdr3_nt: TGTGCCAGCAGTTTGGGCGGGAGTGGCAATGAGCAGTTCTTC

j_call: TRBJ2-1
d_call: NA
clone_size: NA
v_call: TRBV2
cdr3_aa: CASSFARTNEQFF
cdr3_nt: TGTGCCAGCAGTTTCGCTAGAACCAATGAGCAGTTCTTC

j_call: TRBJ2-5
d_call: NA
clone_size: NA
v_call: TRBV19
cdr3_aa: CASGHVRGETQYF
cdr3_nt: TGTGCCAGCGGACATGTACGGGGGGAGACCCAGTACTTC

j_call: TRBJ2-2
d_call: NA
clone_size: NA
v_call: TRBV18
cdr3_aa: CASSPARQGNTGELFF
cdr3_nt: TGTGCCAGCTCACCCGCCCGGCAGGGCAACACCGGGGAGCTGTTTTTT

j_call: TRBJ1-1
d_call: NA
clone_size: NA
v_call: TRBV28
cdr3_aa: CASSGAGLLNTEAFF
cdr3_nt: TGTGCCAGCAGTGGGGCAGGGCTTTTGAACACTGAAGCTTTCTTT

j_call: TRBJ1-5
d_call: NA
clone_size: NA
v_call: TRBV6-5
cdr3_aa: CASSYLPTNQPQHF
cdr3_nt: TGTGCCAGCAGTTACCTCCCGACTAATCAGCCCCAGCATTTT

j_call: TRBJ2-7
d_call: TRBD1
clone_size: NA
v_call: TRBV27
cdr3_aa: CASSLDTRPGQGPLYEQYF
cdr3_nt: TGTGCCAGCAGTTTGGACACGCGGCCGGGACAGGGCCCTCTCTACGAGCAGTACTTC

j_call: TRBJ1-3
d_call: NA
clone_size: NA
v_call: TRBV3-1/TRBV3-2
cdr3_aa: CASSARDTRNTIYF
cdr3_nt: TGTGCCAGCAGCGCCCGGGACACGAGAAACACCATATATTTT

j_call: TRBJ1-1
d_call: NA
clone_size: once
v_call: TRBV29-1
cdr3_aa: CSVRVMNTEAFF
cdr3_nt: TGCAGCGTCAGGGTTATGAACACTGAAGCTTTCTTT

j_call: TRBJ1-3
d_call: NA
clone_size: NA
v_call: TRBV10-3
cdr3_aa: CAISEWGSPGNTIYF
cdr3_nt: TGTGCCATCAGTGAGTGGGGCAGCCCTGGAAACACCATATATTTT

j_call: TRBJ1-3
d_call: NA
clone_size: NA
v_call: TRBV19
cdr3_aa: CASGQLAGNTIYF
cdr3_nt: TGTGCCAGTGGACAATTGGCCGGAAACACCATATATTTT

j_call: TRBJ2-1
d_call: TRBD2
clone_size: NA
v_call: TRBV11-3
cdr3_aa: CASSPWGEGKNEQFF
cdr3_nt: TGTGCCAGCAGCCCATGGGGGGAGGGCAAAAATGAGCAGTTCTTC

j_call: TRBJ2-3
d_call: TRBD1
clone_size: NA
v_call: TRBV28
cdr3_aa: CASSSDRDSYTDTQYF
cdr3_nt: TGTGCCAGCAGTTCGGACCGGGACAGCTACACAGATACGCAGTATTTT

j_call: TRBJ2-1
d_call: TRBD2
clone_size: NA
v_call: TRBV27
cdr3_aa: CASSFRLAGIGRSYNEQFF
cdr3_nt: TGTGCCAGCAGTTTCAGACTAGCGGGAATCGGACGCTCCTACAATGAGCAGTTCTTC

j_call: TRBJ1-2
d_call: NA
clone_size: NA
v_call: TRBV29-1
cdr3_aa: CSVDMPSGYGYTF
cdr3_nt: TGCAGCGTTGATATGCCCTCGGGGTATGGCTACACCTTC

j_call: TRBJ2-3
d_call: TRBD2
clone_size: NA
v_call: TRBV7-6
cdr3_aa: CASSFSGTSGADTQYF
cdr3_nt: TGTGCCAGCAGCTTTTCCGGGACTAGCGGGGCGGATACGCAGTATTTT

j_call: TRBJ2-1
d_call: TRBD2
clone_size: NA
v_call: TRBV6-5
cdr3_aa: CASSPRTSGYNEQFF
cdr3_nt: TGTGCCAGCAGTCCTCGGACTAGCGGTTACAATGAGCAGTTCTTC

j_call: TRBJ2-1
d_call: TRBD1
clone_size: once
v_call: TRBV27
cdr3_aa: CASVGQNYNEQFF
cdr3_nt: TGTGCCAGCGTGGGACAGAACTACAATGAGCAGTTCTTC

j_call: TRBJ2-2
d_call: TRBD1
clone_size: NA
v_call: TRBV28
cdr3_aa: CASSTSRGPPTGELFF
cdr3_nt: TGTGCCAGCAGTACGAGCAGGGGGCCCCCCACCGGGGAGCTGTTTTTT

j_call: TRBJ2-5
d_call: NA
clone_size: NA
v_call: TRBV7-7
cdr3_aa: CASSLAGSAGETQYF
cdr3_nt: TGTGCTAGCAGCTTAGCCGGATCGGCGGGAGAGACCCAGTACTTC

j_call: TRBJ2-5
d_call: TRBD1
clone_size: few
v_call: TRBV2
cdr3_aa: CASTRTGQETQYF
cdr3_nt: TGTGCCAGCACCCGGACAGGTCAAGAGACCCAGTACTTC

j_call: TRBJ1-2
d_call: TRBD1
clone_size: NA
v_call: TRBV5-1
cdr3_aa: CASSLGTGGSGYTF
cdr3_nt: TGCGCCAGCAGCTTAGGGACAGGGGGAAGTGGCTACACCTTC

j_call: TRBJ1-4
d_call: NA
clone_size: NA
v_call: TRBV27
cdr3_aa: CASSLFSSNEKLFF
cdr3_nt: TGTGCCAGCAGTTTATTTTCGTCTAATGAAAAACTGTTTTTT

j_call: TRBJ1-1
d_call: TRBD1
clone_size: NA
v_call: TRBV28
cdr3_aa: CASSLLDRGTEAFF
cdr3_nt: TGTGCCAGCAGTTTACTGGACAGGGGCACTGAAGCTTTCTTT

j_call: TRBJ1-6
d_call: TRBD1
clone_size: few
v_call: TRBV6-5
cdr3_aa: CASIPTMDRYSPLHF
cdr3_nt: TGTGCCAGCATTCCTACCATGGACAGGTATTCACCCCTCCACTTT

j_call: TRBJ2-7
d_call: NA
clone_size: NA
v_call: TRBV2
cdr3_aa: CASTEGYEQYF
cdr3_nt: TGTGCCAGCACGGAGGGCTACGAGCAGTACTTC

j_call: TRBJ2-7
d_call: NA
clone_size: NA
v_call: TRBV3-1/TRBV3-2
cdr3_aa: CASSHQGSYEQYF
cdr3_nt: TGTGCCAGCAGCCACCAGGGTTCCTACGAGCAGTACTTC

j_call: TRBJ1-4
d_call: NA
clone_size: once
v_call: TRBV2
cdr3_aa: CASVANEKLFF
cdr3_nt: TGTGCCAGCGTCGCTAATGAAAAACTGTTTTTT

j_call: TRBJ1-5
d_call: TRBD1
clone_size: NA
v_call: TRBV7-6
cdr3_aa: CASSFGTGRNQPQHF
cdr3_nt: TGTGCCAGCAGCTTTGGGACAGGGCGCAATCAGCCCCAGCATTTT

j_call: TRBJ2-3
d_call: TRBD2
clone_size: once
v_call: TRBV3-1/TRBV3-2
cdr3_aa: CASSSSSGGASDTQYF
cdr3_nt: TGTGCCAGCAGCTCTTCTAGCGGGGGGGCATCAGATACGCAGTATTTT

j_call: TRBJ1-4
d_call: TRBD1
clone_size: NA
v_call: TRBV24-1
cdr3_aa: CATIYRGQEKLFF
cdr3_nt: TGTGCCACGATTTACAGGGGGCAGGAAAAACTGTTTTTT

j_call: TRBJ2-5
d_call: NA
clone_size: NA
v_call: TRBV7-6
cdr3_aa: CASSSQNWKTQYF
cdr3_nt: TGTGCCAGCAGCTCACAGAATTGGAAGACCCAGTACTTC

j_call: TRBJ1-2
d_call: NA
clone_size: NA
v_call: TRBV23-1
cdr3_aa: CASSERTVGGYTF
cdr3_nt: TGCGCCAGCAGTGAGCGGACAGTAGGTGGCTACACCTTC

j_call: TRBJ1-2
d_call: TRBD1
clone_size: NA
v_call: TRBV19
cdr3_aa: CASSIRRQGNYGYTF
cdr3_nt: TGTGCCAGTAGTATACGGAGACAGGGGAACTATGGCTACACCTTC

j_call: TRBJ2-1
d_call: TRBD2
clone_size: NA
v_call: TRBV6-5
cdr3_aa: CASRRTSDNEQFF
cdr3_nt: TGTGCCAGCAGGAGGACTAGCGATAATGAGCAGTTCTTC

j_call: TRBJ2-7
d_call: TRBD2
clone_size: NA
v_call: TRBV19
cdr3_aa: CASRAGTSGRYEQYF
cdr3_nt: TGTGCCAGTAGAGCTGGGACTAGCGGGAGATACGAGCAGTACTTC

j_call: TRBJ2-7
d_call: TRBD2
clone_size: NA
v_call: TRBV9
cdr3_aa: CASSLAGGPDEQYF
cdr3_nt: TGTGCCAGCAGCTTAGCGGGGGGGCCCGACGAGCAGTACTTC

j_call: TRBJ1-1
d_call: TRBD1
clone_size: NA
v_call: TRBV12-3/TRBV12-4
cdr3_aa: CASRGQLNTEAFF
cdr3_nt: TGTGCCAGCAGGGGACAGTTGAACACTGAAGCTTTCTTT

j_call: TRBJ1-1
d_call: NA
clone_size: NA
v_call: TRBV27
cdr3_aa: CASSSRQNTEAFF
cdr3_nt: TGTGCCAGCAGCTCCAGACAGAACACTGAAGCTTTCTTT

j_call: TRBJ1-1
d_call: NA
clone_size: NA
v_call: TRBV4-1
cdr3_aa: CASSQASSRVYTEAFF
cdr3_nt: TGCGCCAGCAGCCAAGCCTCCTCGAGGGTGTACACTGAAGCTTTCTTT

j_call: TRBJ2-2
d_call: NA
clone_size: once
v_call: TRBV5-1
cdr3_aa: CASSLQGTGELFF
cdr3_nt: TGCGCCAGCAGCTTGCAGGGCACCGGGGAGCTGTTTTTT

j_call: TRBJ2-4
d_call: NA
clone_size: NA
v_call: TRBV12-3/TRBV12-4
cdr3_aa: CASRVTGEDIQYF
cdr3_nt: TGTGCCAGCAGGGTGACAGGTGAGGACATTCAGTACTTC

j_call: TRBJ2-3
d_call: TRBD2
clone_size: NA
v_call: TRBV7-2
cdr3_aa: CASSLQGSGGPGDTQYF
cdr3_nt: TGTGCCAGCAGCTTACAAGGTAGCGGGGGGCCCGGCGATACGCAGTATTTT

j_call: TRBJ1-1
d_call: NA
clone_size: NA
v_call: TRBV19
cdr3_aa: CASSTANRQGNTEAFF
cdr3_nt: TGTGCCAGTAGCACCGCCAACCGTCAGGGGAACACTGAAGCTTTCTTT

j_call: TRBJ1-4
d_call: TRBD1
clone_size: NA
v_call: TRBV28
cdr3_aa: CASRQTGVGATNEKLFF
cdr3_nt: TGTGCCAGCAGGCAGACAGGGGTAGGGGCAACTAATGAAAAACTGTTTTTT

j_call: TRBJ1-1
d_call: NA
clone_size: NA
v_call: TRBV6-5
cdr3_aa: CASSAGRPDTEAFF
cdr3_nt: TGTGCCAGCTCTGCGGGGCGACCGGACACTGAAGCTTTCTTT

j_call: TRBJ2-5
d_call: NA
clone_size: few
v_call: TRBV2
cdr3_aa: CASSVNRETQYF
cdr3_nt: TGTGCCAGCAGTGTTAACAGGGAGACCCAGTACTTC

j_call: TRBJ1-1
d_call: TRBD1
clone_size: NA
v_call: TRBV19
cdr3_aa: CASNRQGATTEAFF
cdr3_nt: TGTGCCAGTAATCGCCAGGGGGCGACCACTGAAGCTTTCTTT

j_call: TRBJ2-7
d_call: NA
clone_size: NA
v_call: TRBV5-4
cdr3_aa: CASSLGESYEQYF
cdr3_nt: TGTGCCAGCAGCTTGGGCGAATCCTACGAGCAGTACTTC

j_call: TRBJ2-2
d_call: NA
clone_size: few
v_call: TRBV25-1
cdr3_aa: CASSEWWGGSGELFF
cdr3_nt: TGTGCCAGCAGTGAATGGTGGGGGGGCTCCGGGGAGCTGTTTTTT

j_call: TRBJ2-5
d_call: NA
clone_size: NA
v_call: TRBV28
cdr3_aa: CASSLLVTTETQYF
cdr3_nt: TGTGCCAGCAGCCTTCTGGTGACAACGGAGACCCAGTACTTC

j_call: TRBJ2-7
d_call: TRBD2
clone_size: NA
v_call: TRBV5-6
cdr3_aa: CASRTSGRAYEQYF
cdr3_nt: TGTGCCAGCAGGACTAGCGGGAGGGCGTACGAGCAGTACTTC

j_call: TRBJ2-2
d_call: NA
clone_size: NA
v_call: TRBV5-4
cdr3_aa: CASSLGKLTGELFF
cdr3_nt: TGTGCCAGCAGCTTGGGAAAGCTAACCGGGGAGCTGTTTTTT

j_call: TRBJ2-5
d_call: TRBD2
clone_size: NA
v_call: TRBV5-4
cdr3_aa: CASSLLRERGDETQYF
cdr3_nt: TGTGCCAGCAGCTTGTTACGTGAGCGGGGGGATGAGACCCAGTACTTC

j_call: TRBJ2-7
d_call: TRBD1
clone_size: NA
v_call: TRBV6-6
cdr3_aa: CASSPGQGFYEQYF
cdr3_nt: TGTGCCAGCAGTCCGGGACAGGGCTTTTACGAGCAGTACTTC

j_call: TRBJ1-2
d_call: NA
clone_size: NA
v_call: TRBV18
cdr3_aa: CASSRLDSSYGYTF
cdr3_nt: TGTGCCAGCTCACGCCTAGACAGCTCCTATGGCTACACCTTC